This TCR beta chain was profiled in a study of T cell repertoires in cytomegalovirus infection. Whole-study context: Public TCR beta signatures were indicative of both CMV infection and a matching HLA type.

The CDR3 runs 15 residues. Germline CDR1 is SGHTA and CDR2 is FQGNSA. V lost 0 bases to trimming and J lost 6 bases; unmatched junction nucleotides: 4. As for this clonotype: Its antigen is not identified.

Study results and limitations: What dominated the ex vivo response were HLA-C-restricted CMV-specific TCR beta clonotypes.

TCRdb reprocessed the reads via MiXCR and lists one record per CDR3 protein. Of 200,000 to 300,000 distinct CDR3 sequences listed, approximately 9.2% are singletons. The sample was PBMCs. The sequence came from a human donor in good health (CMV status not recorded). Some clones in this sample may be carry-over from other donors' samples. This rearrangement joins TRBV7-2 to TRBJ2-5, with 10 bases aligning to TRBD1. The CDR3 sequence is CASSLARGQGKTQYF. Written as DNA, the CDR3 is TGTGCCAGCAGCTTAGCCCGGGGACAGGGGAAGACCCAGTACTTC.